This T cell receptor beta chain was sequenced for a study of T-cell memory formation after mild COVID-19. Study in general: TCR clusters were mostly donor specific. Study-wide results and limits: Mostly located in CM and EM were contracting CD4+ clones, with contracting CD8+ clones located in EMRA. The finding that pre-infection memory included some responding clones suggested that cross-reactive memory joined.

TCR alpha and TCR beta cDNA libraries carrying sample barcodes and UMIs were produced by 5'RACE using constant-segment primers. TCRdb reprocessed the 5' RACE reads via MiXCR and lists one record per CDR3 protein. The sample contains around 420,000 distinct CDR3 sequences, roughly 26% of which appear only once. Remarks on this clonotype: Its target is unknown.

The length of the CDR3 is 15 residues. The ends lost 4 bases at V and 4 bases at J; junction bases unmatched: 7. CDR1 and CDR2 from the germline V gene are LNHNV and YYDKDF (reference sequence). This chain connects TRBV15 to TRBJ2-7; 10 nucleotides align to TRBD2. Sequencing was done on a sample of PBMCs or a T cell subset sorted from them (not recorded which). The source of this sequence is an adult woman who had mild COVID-19 (a few samples of this study predate the infection). Cell type and time point are not known. DNA of the CDR3: TGTGCCACCAGCATTGGGACTAGCGCTTCTTACGAGCAGTACTTC. Protein product: CATSIGTSASYEQYF.